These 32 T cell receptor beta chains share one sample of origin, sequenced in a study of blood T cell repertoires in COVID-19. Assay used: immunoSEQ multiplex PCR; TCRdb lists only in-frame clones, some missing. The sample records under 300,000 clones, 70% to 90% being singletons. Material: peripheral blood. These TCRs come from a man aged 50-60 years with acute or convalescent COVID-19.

CDR3: CASSTDSNYGYTF. CDR3 nucleotide sequence: TGTGCCAGCTCTACCGACAGCAACTATGGCTACACCTTC. The gene calls are TRBV18 and TRBJ1-2; tentatively, D is TRBD1 (5 bases). The V gene lost 6 bases and the J gene lost 2 bases, with 10 bases spanning the gap. The CDR3 runs to 13 residues. The V gene's germline CDR1 is KGHSH and CDR2 LQKENI. Variable domain in full (rest from reference TRBV18 and TRBJ1-2): NAGVMQNPRHLVRRRGQEARLRCSPMKGHSHVYWYRQLPEEGLKFMVYLQKENIIDESGMPKERFSAEFPKEGPSILRIQQVVRGDSAAYFCASSTDSNYGYTFGSGTRLTVV.

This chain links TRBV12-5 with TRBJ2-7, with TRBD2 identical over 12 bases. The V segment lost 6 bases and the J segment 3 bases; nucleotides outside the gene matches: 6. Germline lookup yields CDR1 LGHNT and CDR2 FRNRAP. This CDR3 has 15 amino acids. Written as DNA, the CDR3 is TGTGCTAGTGGCCATGGGACTAGCGGGTTCTACGAGCAGTACTTC. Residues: CASGHGTSGFYEQYF.

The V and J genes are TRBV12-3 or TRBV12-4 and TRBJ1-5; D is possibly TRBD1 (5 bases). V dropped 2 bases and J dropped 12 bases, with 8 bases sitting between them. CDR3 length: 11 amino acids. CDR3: CASSLSGHQHF. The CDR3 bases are TGTGCCAGCAGTTTATCAGGACACCAGCATTTT.

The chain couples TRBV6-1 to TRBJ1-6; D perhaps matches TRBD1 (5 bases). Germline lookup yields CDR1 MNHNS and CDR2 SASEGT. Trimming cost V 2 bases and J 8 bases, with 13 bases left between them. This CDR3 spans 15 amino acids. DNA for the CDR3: TGTGCCAGCAGTGAAAGAGACAGAAGAGATTCACCCCTCCACTTT. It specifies CASSERDRRDSPLHF.

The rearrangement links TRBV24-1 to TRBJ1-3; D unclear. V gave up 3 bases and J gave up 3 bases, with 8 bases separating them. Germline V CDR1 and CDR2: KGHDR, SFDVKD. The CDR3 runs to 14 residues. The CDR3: CATSDPLHGNTIYF. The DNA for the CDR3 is TGTGCCACCAGTGATCCACTGCATGGAAACACCATATATTTT.

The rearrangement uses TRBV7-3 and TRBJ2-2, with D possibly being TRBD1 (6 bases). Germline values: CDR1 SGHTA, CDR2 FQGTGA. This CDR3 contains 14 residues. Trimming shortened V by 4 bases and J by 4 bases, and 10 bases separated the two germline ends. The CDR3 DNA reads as TGTGCCAGCAGCTCCACAGGGTCCACCGGGGAGCTGTTTTTT. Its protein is CASSSTGSTGELFF.

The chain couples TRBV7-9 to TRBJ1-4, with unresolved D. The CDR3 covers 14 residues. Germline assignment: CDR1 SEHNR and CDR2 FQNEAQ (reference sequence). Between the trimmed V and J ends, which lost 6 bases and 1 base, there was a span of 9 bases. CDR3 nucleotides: TGTGCCAGCAGGGCACCGGGAACTAATGAAAAACTGTTTTTT. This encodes CASRAPGTNEKLFF. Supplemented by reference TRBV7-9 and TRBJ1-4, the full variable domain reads DTGVSQNPRHKITKRGQNVTFRCDPISEHNRLYWYRQTLGQGPEFLTYFQNEAQLEKSRLLSDRFSAERPKGSFSTLEIQRTEQGDSAMYLCASRAPGTNEKLFFGSGTQLSVL.

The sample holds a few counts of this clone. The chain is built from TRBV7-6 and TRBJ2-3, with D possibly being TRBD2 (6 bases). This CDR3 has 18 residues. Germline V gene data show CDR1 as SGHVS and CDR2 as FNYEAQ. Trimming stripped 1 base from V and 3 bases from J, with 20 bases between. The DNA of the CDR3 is TGTGCCAGCAGCTTAGTGGGAAGCTTGGGAGGCCAGACAGATACGCAGTATTTT. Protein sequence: CASSLVGSLGGQTDTQYF.

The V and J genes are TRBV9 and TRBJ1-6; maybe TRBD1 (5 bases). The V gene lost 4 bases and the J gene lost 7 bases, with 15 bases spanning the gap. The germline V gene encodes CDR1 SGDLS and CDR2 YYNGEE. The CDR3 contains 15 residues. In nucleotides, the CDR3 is TGTGCCAGCAGCTCAGGGTACTCGGTCAATTCACCCCTCCACTTT. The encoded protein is CASSSGYSVNSPLHF.

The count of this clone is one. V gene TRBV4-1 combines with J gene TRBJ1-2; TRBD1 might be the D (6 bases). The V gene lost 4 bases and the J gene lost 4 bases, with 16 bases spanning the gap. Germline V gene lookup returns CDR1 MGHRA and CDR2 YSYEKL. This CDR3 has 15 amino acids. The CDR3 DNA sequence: TGCGCCAGCAGCCCTGTCGGACAGAACTTCTATGGCTACACCTTC. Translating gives CASSPVGQNFYGYTF.

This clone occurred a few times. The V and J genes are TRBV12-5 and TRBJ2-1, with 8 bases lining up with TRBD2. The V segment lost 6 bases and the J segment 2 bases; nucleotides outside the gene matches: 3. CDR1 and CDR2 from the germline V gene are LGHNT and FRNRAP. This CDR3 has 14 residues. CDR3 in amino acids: CASGGAGAYNEQFF. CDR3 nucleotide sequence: TGTGCTAGTGGAGGAGCGGGAGCCTACAATGAGCAGTTCTTC.

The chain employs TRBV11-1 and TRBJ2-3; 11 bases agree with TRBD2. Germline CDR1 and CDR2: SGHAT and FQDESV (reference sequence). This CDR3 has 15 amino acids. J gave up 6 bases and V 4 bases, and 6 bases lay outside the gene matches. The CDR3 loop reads CASSWSSGGGDTQYF. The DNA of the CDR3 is TGTGCCAGCAGCTGGAGTAGCGGGGGGGGCGATACGCAGTATTTT.

The CDR3 protein is CASSLGLAGGELFF. DNA for the CDR3: TGCGCCAGCAGCTTGGGACTAGCGGGAGGGGAGCTGTTTTTT. The V gene is TRBV5-1, the J gene TRBJ2-2, with 11 bases identical to TRBD2. Losses at the gene ends were 0 bases for V and 8 bases for J; bases not matched to a gene: 0. CDR1 is SGHRS, CDR2 YFSETQ, per germline. This CDR3 has 14 residues.

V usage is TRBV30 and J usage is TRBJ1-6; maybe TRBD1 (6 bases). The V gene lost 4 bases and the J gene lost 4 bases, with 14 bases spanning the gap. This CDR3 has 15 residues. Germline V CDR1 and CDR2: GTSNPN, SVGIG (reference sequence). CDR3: CAWNSEGGYNSPLHF. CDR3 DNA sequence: TGTGCCTGGAATTCAGAGGGGGGGTATAATTCACCCCTCCACTTT.

For the CDR3, the DNA is TGCGCCAGCAGTGAGTCGGGCGGGACCGGGGAGCTGTTTTTT. Translating it yields CASSESGGTGELFF. This rearrangement joins TRBV10-1 to TRBJ2-2, with TRBD2 as a possible D gene (5 bases). This CDR3 is built from 14 residues. The V gene's germline CDR1 is WNHNN and CDR2 SYGVQD (reference sequence). The ends were cut back, 0 bases at V and 5 bases at J, with 7 bases in the middle.

The CDR3 bases are TGTGCCAGCAGCAAAGTACAGCAGACCCAGTACTTC. Translating it yields CASSKVQQTQYF. The rearrangement uses TRBV21-1 and TRBJ2-5; TRBD1, the table's D call, was not compared with the DNA. TRBV21-1 is a recognized pseudogene. CDR3 size: 12 residues.

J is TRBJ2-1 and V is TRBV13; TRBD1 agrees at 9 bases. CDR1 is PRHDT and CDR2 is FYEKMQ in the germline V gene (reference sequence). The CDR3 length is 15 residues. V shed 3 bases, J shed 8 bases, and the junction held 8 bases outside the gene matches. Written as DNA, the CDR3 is TGTGCCAGCAGCTTCCCCTCGACAGGGGGTGATGAGCAGTTCTTC. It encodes CASSFPSTGGDEQFF.

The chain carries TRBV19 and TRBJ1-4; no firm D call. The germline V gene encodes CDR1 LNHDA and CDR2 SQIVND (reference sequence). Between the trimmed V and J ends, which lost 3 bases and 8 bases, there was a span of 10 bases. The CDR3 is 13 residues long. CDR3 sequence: CASSITVVEKLFF. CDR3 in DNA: TGTGCCAGTAGTATTACGGTCGTGGAAAAACTGTTTTTT. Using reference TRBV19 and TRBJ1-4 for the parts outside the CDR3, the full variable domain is DGGITQSPKYLFRKEGQNVTLSCEQNLNHDAMYWYRQDPGQGLRLIYYSQIVNDFQKGDIAEGYSVSREKKESFPLTVTSAQKNPTAFYLCASSITVVEKLFFGSGTQLSVL.

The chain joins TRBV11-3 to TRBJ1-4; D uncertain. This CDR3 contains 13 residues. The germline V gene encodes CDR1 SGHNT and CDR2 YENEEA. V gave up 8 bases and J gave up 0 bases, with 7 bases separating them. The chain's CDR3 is CASGLSTNEKLFF. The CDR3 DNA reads TGTGCCAGCGGGCTCTCAACTAATGAAAAACTGTTTTTT.

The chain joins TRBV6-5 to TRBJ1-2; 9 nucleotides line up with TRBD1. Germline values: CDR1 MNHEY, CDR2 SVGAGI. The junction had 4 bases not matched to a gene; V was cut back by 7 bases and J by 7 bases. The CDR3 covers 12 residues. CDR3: CASTGTGSGYTF. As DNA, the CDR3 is TGTGCCAGCACCGGGACAGGGTCTGGCTACACCTTC.

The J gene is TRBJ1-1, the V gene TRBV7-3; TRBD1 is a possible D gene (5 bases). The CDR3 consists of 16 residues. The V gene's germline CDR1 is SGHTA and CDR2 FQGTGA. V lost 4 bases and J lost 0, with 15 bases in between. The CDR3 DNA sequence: TGTGCCAGCAGCTCCGGCGGGACGGTCCTGAACACTGAAGCTTTCTTT. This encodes CASSSGGTVLNTEAFF.

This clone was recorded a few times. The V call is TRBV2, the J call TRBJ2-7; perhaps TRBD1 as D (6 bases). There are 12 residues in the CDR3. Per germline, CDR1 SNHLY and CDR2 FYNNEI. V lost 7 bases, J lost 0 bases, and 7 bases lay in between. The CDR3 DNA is TGTGCCAGCAAGGGGGACTCCTACGAGCAGTACTTC. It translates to CASKGDSYEQYF. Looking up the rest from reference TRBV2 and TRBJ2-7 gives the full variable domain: EPEVTQTPSHQVTQMGQEVILRCVPISNHLYFYWYRQILGQKVEFLVSFYNNEISEKSEIFDDQFSVERPDGSNFTLKIRSTKLEDSAMYFCASKGDSYEQYFGPGTRLTVT.

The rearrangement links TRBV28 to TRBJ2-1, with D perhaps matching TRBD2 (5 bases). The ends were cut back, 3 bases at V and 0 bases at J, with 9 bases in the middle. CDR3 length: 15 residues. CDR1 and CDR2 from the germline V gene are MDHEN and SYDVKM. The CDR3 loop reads CASSFRGSSYNEQFF. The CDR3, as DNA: TGTGCCAGCAGTTTTCGAGGGAGCTCCTACAATGAGCAGTTCTTC.

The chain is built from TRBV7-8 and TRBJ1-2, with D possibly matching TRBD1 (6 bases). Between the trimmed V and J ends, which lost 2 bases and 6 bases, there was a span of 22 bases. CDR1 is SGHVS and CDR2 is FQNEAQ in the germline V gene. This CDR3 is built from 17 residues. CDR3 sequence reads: CASSLWNAGALYDGYTF. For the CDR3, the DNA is TGTGCCAGCAGCTTATGGAATGCAGGGGCCCTTTACGATGGCTACACCTTC.

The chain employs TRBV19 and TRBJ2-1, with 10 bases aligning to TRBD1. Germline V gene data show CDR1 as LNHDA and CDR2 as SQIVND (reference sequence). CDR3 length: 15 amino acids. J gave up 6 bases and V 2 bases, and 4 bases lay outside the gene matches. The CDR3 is CASSILGQGFNEQFF. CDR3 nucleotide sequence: TGTGCCAGTAGTATATTGGGACAGGGGTTCAATGAGCAGTTCTTC.

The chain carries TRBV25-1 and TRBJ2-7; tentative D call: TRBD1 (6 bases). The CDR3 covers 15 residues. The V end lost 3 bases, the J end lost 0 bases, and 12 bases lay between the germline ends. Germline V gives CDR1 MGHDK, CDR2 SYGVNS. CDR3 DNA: TGTGCCAGCAGTGACTCCGGACAGAGCTCCTACGAGCAGTACTTC. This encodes CASSDSGQSSYEQYF.

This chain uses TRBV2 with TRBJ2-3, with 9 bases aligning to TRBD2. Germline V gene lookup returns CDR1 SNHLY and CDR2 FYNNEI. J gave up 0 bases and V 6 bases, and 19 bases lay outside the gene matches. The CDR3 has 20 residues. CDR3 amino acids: CASSLWGGGGVSSSTDTQYF. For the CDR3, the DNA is TGTGCCAGCAGCCTTTGGGGAGGCGGGGGGGTCTCCTCTAGCACAGATACGCAGTATTTT.

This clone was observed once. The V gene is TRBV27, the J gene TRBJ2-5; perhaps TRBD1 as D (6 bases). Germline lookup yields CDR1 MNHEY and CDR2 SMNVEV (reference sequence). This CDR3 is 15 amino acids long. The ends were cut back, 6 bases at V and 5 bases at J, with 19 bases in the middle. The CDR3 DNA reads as TGTGCCAGCAGCCGGAAGGGGGTCGCACAGGAGACCCAGTACTTC. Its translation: CASSRKGVAQETQYF.

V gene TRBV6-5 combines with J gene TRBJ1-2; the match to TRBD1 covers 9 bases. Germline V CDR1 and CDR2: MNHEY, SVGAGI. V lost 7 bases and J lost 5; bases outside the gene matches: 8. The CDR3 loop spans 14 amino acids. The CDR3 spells CASKGQGLWYGYTF. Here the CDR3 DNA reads TGTGCCAGCAAAGGACAGGGGTTGTGGTATGGCTACACCTTC.

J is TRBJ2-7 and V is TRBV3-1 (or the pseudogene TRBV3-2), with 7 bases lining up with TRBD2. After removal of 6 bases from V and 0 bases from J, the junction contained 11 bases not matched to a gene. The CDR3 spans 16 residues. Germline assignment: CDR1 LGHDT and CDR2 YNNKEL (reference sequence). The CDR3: CASSDTASGDSYEQYF. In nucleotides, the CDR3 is TGTGCCAGCAGTGACACAGCTAGCGGAGACTCCTACGAGCAGTACTTC.

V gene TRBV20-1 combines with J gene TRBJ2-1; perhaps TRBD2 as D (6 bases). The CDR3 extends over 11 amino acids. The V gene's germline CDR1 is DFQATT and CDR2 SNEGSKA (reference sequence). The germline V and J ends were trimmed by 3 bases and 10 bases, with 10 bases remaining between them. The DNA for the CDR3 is TGCAGTGCTAGGGGGGGATCCGAGCAGTTCTTC. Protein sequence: CSARGGSEQFF.

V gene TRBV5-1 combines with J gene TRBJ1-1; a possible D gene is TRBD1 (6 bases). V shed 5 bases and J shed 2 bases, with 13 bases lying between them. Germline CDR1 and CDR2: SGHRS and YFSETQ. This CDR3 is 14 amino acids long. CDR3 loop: CASSNREANTEAFF. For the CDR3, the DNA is TGCGCCAGCAGTAACAGGGAAGCCAACACTGAAGCTTTCTTT. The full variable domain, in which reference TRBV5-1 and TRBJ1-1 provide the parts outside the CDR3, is KAGVTQTPRYLIKTRGQQVTLSCSPISGHRSVSWYQQTPGQGLQFLFEYFSETQRNKGNFPGRFSGRQFSNSRSEMNVSTLELGDSALYLCASSNREANTEAFFGQGTRLTVV.